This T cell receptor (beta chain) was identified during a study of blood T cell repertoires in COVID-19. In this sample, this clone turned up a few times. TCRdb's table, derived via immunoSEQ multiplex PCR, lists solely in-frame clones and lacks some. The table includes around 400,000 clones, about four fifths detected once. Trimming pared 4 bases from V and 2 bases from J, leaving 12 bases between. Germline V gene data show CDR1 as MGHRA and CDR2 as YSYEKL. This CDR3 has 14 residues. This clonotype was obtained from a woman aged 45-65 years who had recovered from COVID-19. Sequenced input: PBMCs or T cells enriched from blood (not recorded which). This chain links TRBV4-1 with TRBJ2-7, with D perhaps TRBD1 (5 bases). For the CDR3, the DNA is TGCGCCAGCAGCCCCCCAGGGCTACCCTACGAGCAGTACTTC. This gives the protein CASSPPGLPYEQYF.